The present TCR beta chain was sequenced within a study of shared clonotypes between healthy human individuals. The study's findings and limits: Relative to their counterparts shared across all four donors, non-shared clonotypes exhibited diminished generation probabilities. Larger richness was generally estimated for naive than memory subsets.

Terminally differentiated effector memory CD45RA+ cells were left out of the naive CD8 fraction, which was CD45RO-negative and positively selected for CCR7. Only in-frame clones appear in the TCRdb table, and some are missing; sequencing was by immunoSEQ multiplex PCR. The sample contains a few million clones, 85% to 95% of which appear only once. Trimming took off 4 bases at V and 0 bases at J, with 16 bases between the two ends. The CDR3 sequence is 17 residues long. Germline V gene data show CDR1 as SGDLS and CDR2 as YYNGEE. On this clone itself: Its antigen is not identified.

The source of this sequence is a man between 18 and 29 years old in good health. Some clones in this sample may be carry-over from other donors' samples. Source material: naive CD8+ T cells from PBMCs. The chain carries TRBV9 and TRBJ2-2; D may be TRBD2 (5 bases). The CDR3 coding sequence is TGTGCCAGCAGCCTAGAAGTGTCTAGCCCGAACACCGGGGAGCTGTTTTTT. This gives the protein CASSLEVSSPNTGELFF.